Here is one T cell receptor (beta chain) with its context. This sample stems from a study of blood T cell repertoires in COVID-19. Measured with immunoSEQ multiplex PCR; TCRdb has only the in-frame clones, and not every one. Found here are about 160,000 clones, around 93% of them singletons; the top ten hold roughly 4.4%. The V gene's germline CDR1 is MNHEY and CDR2 SVGEGT. Trimming at V came to 4 bases and at J to 0 bases, leaving 10 bases not matched to a gene. This CDR3 comprises 17 residues. The sequence was collected from a woman between 45 and 60 years old with acute or convalescent COVID-19. Sequenced: peripheral blood. The chain is built from TRBV6-2 or TRBV6-3 and TRBJ2-7; 9 bases are shared with TRBD1. CDR3 DNA sequence: TGTGCCAGCAGTTTTCTCGGGACAGGGCAAAGCTCCTACGAGCAGTACTTC. It encodes CASSFLGTGQSSYEQYF.